This T cell receptor beta chain emerged from a study of Graves' ophthalmopathy and Graves' hyperthyroidism. Study information: The authors collected peripheral blood at initial diagnosis, before any treatment.

CDR3 length equals 15 residues. Between the trimmed V and J ends, which lost 4 bases and 1 base, there was a span of 10 bases. Per germline, CDR1 LNHNV and CDR2 YYDKDF (reference sequence). RNA transcripts provided the template for amplifying TCR beta CDR3 regions. Second-round multiplex PCR came after first-round RT-PCR with HTBI primers. MiXCR, applied by TCRdb to the multiplex PCR reads, yields one record per CDR3 protein. The table has 650,000 to 800,000 distinct CDR3 sequences, about 41% seen once; the top ten hold more than 2.5%. Clinical symptoms, serum thyroxine, TRAb, thyroid ultrasound and orbital computed tomography were relied on for diagnosis.

The chain is built from TRBV15 and TRBJ2-2; D unclear. This clonotype originated in an adult man with Graves' ophthalmopathy. Sequencing input: peripheral blood. The CDR3 DNA sequence: TGTGCCACCAGCAACCAGGCCGAGAACACCGGGGAGCTGTTTTTT. Translated, it gives CATSNQAENTGELFF.